Here is one T cell receptor beta chain with its context. The junction had 10 bases not matched to a gene; V was cut back by 0 bases and J by 3 bases. Germline V CDR1 and CDR2: MGHRA, YSYEKL. This CDR3 has 17 residues. This sample is part of a study of cytomegalovirus exposure and HLA in healthy donors. Primers included in the PCR were 60 Vbeta and 13 Jbeta primers. The assay was immunoSEQ multiplex PCR, and TCRdb's table has in-frame clones only and misses some. The sample contains 130,000 to 150,000 clones, about four fifths of which appear only once. The sample was PBMCs. The source is a female donor in good health and CMV-seronegative. The chain has TRBV4-1 and TRBJ1-1; 7 bases agree with TRBD1. CDR3 residues: CASSQDRVGTADTEAFF. For the CDR3, the DNA is TGCGCCAGCAGCCAAGATAGAGTGGGGACAGCGGACACTGAAGCTTTCTTT.